The entry that follows covers one T cell receptor beta chain sequence. As originally analysed: The assay estimated nucleated cells by amplifying reference gene primers. Sequencing was performed with immunoSEQ multiplex PCR; in TCRdb, only in-frame clones are kept and a portion is missing. That table gives V, J and clone size, and the DNA gave D and trimming. The sample yields tens of thousands of clones, 78% seen once. This record belongs to a study of blood T cell repertoires in COVID-19. For the study at large: The study drew acute and convalescent COVID-19 samples from the United States, Italy and Spain.

The CDR3 spans 11 residues. The V gene's germline CDR1 is SGHRS and CDR2 YFSETQ. With 4 bases removed from V and 2 bases from J, the gap between germline ends came to 3 bases. Seattle patients were enrolled during active infection and followed longitudinally. Material: peripheral blood. This clonotype was sampled from a man in his 70s with COVID-19, enrolled during active disease. The J gene is TRBJ1-2, the V gene TRBV5-1; no clear D. The CDR3 DNA follows: TGCGCCAGCAGCGAGAACTATGGCTACACCTTC. Translating it yields CASSENYGYTF.